The T cell receptor beta chain under discussion was sequenced for a study of radiation and T cells in renal cell carcinoma. This clone was detected a few times. Its matching antigen is unknown. General observations from the study: No pretreatment tumor biopsies were available for baseline clonotypes.

Trimming took off 0 bases at V and 9 bases at J, with 9 bases between the two ends. The germline V gene has CDR1 SGHTS and CDR2 YDEGEE. This CDR3 comprises 12 residues. TCRdb's table, derived via immunoSEQ multiplex PCR, lists solely in-frame clones and lacks some. This table holds about 150,000 clones, roughly 87% found once. Described time point: blood 2 weeks post-SBRT. Treatment denoted: 15 Gy SBRT to primary tumor, nephrectomy 4 weeks later. Serial blood draws occurred at baseline and 2 and 4 weeks post-SBRT. The patient's renal cell carcinoma had clear cell pathology. The TCR originated in a woman aged 45-60 years with renal cell carcinoma. The material sequenced was blood, taken from a patient whose treatment included radiotherapy and nephrectomy. This chain joins TRBV5-8 and TRBJ1-1, with no clear D. The CDR3 reads CASSLVEHKAFF. CDR3 nucleotides: TGTGCCAGCAGCTTGGTTGAGCATAAAGCTTTCTTT. Based on the CDR3 plus reference TRBV5-8 and TRBJ1-1, the full variable domain is EAGVTQSPTHLIKTRGQQATLRCSPISGHTSVYWYQQALGLGLQFLLWYDEGEERNRGNFPPRFSGRQFPNYSSELNVNALELEDSALYLCASSLVEHKAFFGQGTRLTVV.